The 10 T cell receptor beta chains below all came from one sample that was sequenced in a study of blood T cell repertoires in COVID-19. Measured with immunoSEQ multiplex PCR; TCRdb has only the in-frame clones, and not every one. The sample consists of 150,000 to 200,000 clones, about 93% of them appearing once. The sequencing sample was made of peripheral blood. The receptors were gathered from a woman in her fifties or sixties with acute or convalescent COVID-19.

The table lists this clone with a count of one. The chain employs TRBV19 and TRBJ1-3; the D is unclear. Looked up from germline, CDR1 is LNHDA and CDR2 is SQIVND (reference sequence). The CDR3 is 13 amino acids. With 9 bases removed from V and 3 bases from J, the gap between germline ends came to 12 bases. The CDR3 DNA reads TGTGCCAGCCCGGGGAGAGATGGAAACACCATATATTTT. It translates to CASPGRDGNTIYF.

The chain joins TRBV18 to TRBJ2-3, with TRBD2 as a possible D gene (6 bases). The CDR3 is made up of 14 amino acids. The germline V and J ends were trimmed by 2 bases and 4 bases, with 10 bases remaining between them. The germline V gene has CDR1 KGHSH and CDR2 LQKENI. As DNA, the CDR3 is TGTGCCAGCTCACCAGGGACTTCCTCAGATACGCAGTATTTT. Translating it yields CASSPGTSSDTQYF.

This chain joins TRBV24-1 and TRBJ1-2; D unresolved. The V and J ends lost 1 base and 4 bases respectively, with 6 bases between them. Germline V gives CDR1 KGHDR, CDR2 SFDVKD. CDR3 size: 13 residues. The CDR3 spells CATSDFSGYGYTF. The CDR3 nucleotides read TGTGCCACCAGTGATTTTTCGGGCTATGGCTACACCTTC.

V is TRBV3-1 (or the pseudogene TRBV3-2) and J is TRBJ2-7; 14 bases match TRBD2. V was pared by 3 bases and J by 3 bases, with 13 bases of the junction left unmatched. From germline, CDR1 is LGHDT and CDR2 YNNKEL (reference sequence). The CDR3 totals 19 residues. The CDR3 sequence: CASSHRLAGGPGSYYEQYF. The DNA for the CDR3 is TGTGCCAGCAGCCACCGACTAGCGGGAGGGCCTGGATCCTACTACGAGCAGTACTTC.

As DNA, the CDR3 is TGTGCCAGCACCGTGACGGGGGTCCCCGTAGTAGAGCAGTTCTTC. Translating it yields CASTVTGVPVVEQFF. This chain connects TRBV5-6 to TRBJ2-1; D might be TRBD2 (6 bases). The CDR3 sequence is 15 residues long. The germline gives CDR1 SGHDT, CDR2 YYEEEE. Trimming removed 6 bases at V and 10 bases at J, with 23 bases between.

The chain links TRBV5-4 to TRBJ2-7, with 16 bases lining up with TRBD2. V gave up 0 bases and J gave up 9 bases; unmatched junction bases: 6. The CDR3 extends over 16 amino acids. Germline values: CDR1 SGHNT, CDR2 YYREEE (reference sequence). The CDR3 nucleotides are TGTGCCAGCAGCTTGGCGGGGACTAGCGGGAGGGCCGGGCAGTACTTC. Its translation: CASSLAGTSGRAGQYF.

The chain employs TRBV5-4 and TRBJ2-1; 7 bases match TRBD1. The CDR3 covers 16 residues. V dropped 4 bases and J dropped 1; count of bases not matched to a gene: 8. CDR1 is SGHNT and CDR2 is YYREEE in the germline V gene (reference sequence). The CDR3 loop reads CASSPQLGQSYNEQFF. As DNA, the CDR3 is TGTGCCAGCAGCCCCCAACTGGGACAGTCCTACAATGAGCAGTTCTTC.

The chain couples TRBV4-1 to TRBJ1-1, with D possibly matching TRBD1 (6 bases). The CDR3 has 13 residues. Trimming removed 4 bases at V and 7 bases at J, with 13 bases between. Looked up from germline, CDR1 is MGHRA and CDR2 is YSYEKL. CDR3 nucleotide sequence: TGCGCCAGCAGCCCGAACAGGGAAGGTGAAGCTTTCTTT. Its translation: CASSPNREGEAFF.

The chain joins TRBV2 to TRBJ2-7; 11 nucleotides agree with TRBD1. CDR1 is SNHLY and CDR2 is FYNNEI in the germline V gene. After removal of 7 bases from V and 4 bases from J, the junction contained 9 bases not matched to a gene. The CDR3 spans 15 residues. The CDR3 loop is CASTVGQGAGYEQYF. Written as DNA, the CDR3 is TGTGCCAGCACCGTCGGACAGGGGGCGGGGTACGAGCAGTACTTC.

The count of this clone is one. The chain carries TRBV2 and TRBJ2-1, with D maybe TRBD1 (6 bases). Germline loops: CDR1 SNHLY, CDR2 FYNNEI. There are 14 residues in the CDR3. The V end lost 3 bases, the J end lost 8 bases, and 14 bases lay between the germline ends. The CDR3 reads CASSERGGPDEQFF. Here the CDR3 DNA reads TGTGCCAGCAGTGAGAGAGGGGGTCCGGATGAGCAGTTCTTC.